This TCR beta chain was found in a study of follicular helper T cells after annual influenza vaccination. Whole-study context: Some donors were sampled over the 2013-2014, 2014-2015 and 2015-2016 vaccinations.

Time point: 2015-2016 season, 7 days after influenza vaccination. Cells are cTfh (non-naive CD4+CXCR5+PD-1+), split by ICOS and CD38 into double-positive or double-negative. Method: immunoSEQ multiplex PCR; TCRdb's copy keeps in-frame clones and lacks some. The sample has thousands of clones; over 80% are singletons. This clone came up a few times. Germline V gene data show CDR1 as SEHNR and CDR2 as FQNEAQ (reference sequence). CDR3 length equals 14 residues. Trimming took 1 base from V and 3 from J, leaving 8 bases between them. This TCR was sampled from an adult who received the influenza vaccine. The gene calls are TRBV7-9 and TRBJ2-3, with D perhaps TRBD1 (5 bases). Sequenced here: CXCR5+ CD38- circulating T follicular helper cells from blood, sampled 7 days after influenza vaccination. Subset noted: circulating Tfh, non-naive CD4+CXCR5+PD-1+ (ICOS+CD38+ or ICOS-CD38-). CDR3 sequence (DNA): TGTGCCAGCAGCTTAGGGCAGGGAACAGATACGCAGTATTTT. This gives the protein CASSLGQGTDTQYF.